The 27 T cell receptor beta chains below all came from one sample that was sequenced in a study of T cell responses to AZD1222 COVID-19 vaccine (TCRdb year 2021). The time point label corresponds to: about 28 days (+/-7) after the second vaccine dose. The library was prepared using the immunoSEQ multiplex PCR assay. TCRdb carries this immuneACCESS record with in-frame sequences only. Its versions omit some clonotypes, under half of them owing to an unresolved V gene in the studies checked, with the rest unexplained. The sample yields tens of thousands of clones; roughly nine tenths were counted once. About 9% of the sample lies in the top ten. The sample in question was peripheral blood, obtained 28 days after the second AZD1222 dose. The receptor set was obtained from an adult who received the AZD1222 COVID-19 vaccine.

CDR3 bases: TGTGCCATCAGTGAGTCTAGCGGGCGGCTATGGGGCGAGCAGTACGTC. It encodes CAISESSGRLWGEQYV. The rearrangement links TRBV10-3 to TRBJ2-7; 7 bases are shared with TRBD2. Germline lookup yields CDR1 ENHRY and CDR2 SYGVKD. The junction had 11 bases not matched to a gene; V was cut back by 0 bases and J by 6 bases. CDR3 length: 16 residues.

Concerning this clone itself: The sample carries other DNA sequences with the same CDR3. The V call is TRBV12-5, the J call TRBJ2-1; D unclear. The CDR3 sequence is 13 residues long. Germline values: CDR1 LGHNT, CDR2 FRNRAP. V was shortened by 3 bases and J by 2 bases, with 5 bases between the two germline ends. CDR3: CASGLGTYNEQFF. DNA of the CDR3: TGTGCTAGTGGTTTAGGGACCTACAATGAGCAGTTCTTC.

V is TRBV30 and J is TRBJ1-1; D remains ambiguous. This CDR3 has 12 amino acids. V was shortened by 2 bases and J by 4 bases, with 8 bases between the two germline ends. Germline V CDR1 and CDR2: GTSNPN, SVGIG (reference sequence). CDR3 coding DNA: TGTGCCTGGAGTAACCTTGGCACTGAAGCTTTCTTT. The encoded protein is CAWSNLGTEAFF.

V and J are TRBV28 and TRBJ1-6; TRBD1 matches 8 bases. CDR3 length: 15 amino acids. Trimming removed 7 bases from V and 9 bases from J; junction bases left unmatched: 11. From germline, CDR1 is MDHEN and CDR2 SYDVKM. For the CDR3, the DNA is TGTGCCAGCAAAGACGCAGGGGGCGCCGGTTCACCCCTCCACTTT. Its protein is CASKDAGGAGSPLHF.

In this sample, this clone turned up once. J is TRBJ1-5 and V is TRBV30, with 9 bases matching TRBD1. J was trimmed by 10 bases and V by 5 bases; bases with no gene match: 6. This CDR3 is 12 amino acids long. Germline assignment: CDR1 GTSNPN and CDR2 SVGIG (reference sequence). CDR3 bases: TGTGCCTGGTGTCCGGGACAGGGTCCCCAGCATTTT. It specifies CAWCPGQGPQHF.

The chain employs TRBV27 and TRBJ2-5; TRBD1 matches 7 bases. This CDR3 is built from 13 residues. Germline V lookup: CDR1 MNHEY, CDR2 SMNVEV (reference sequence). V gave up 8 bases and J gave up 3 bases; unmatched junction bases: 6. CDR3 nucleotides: TGTGCCAGCCGGGGACAGCTCAAAGAGACCCAGTACTTC. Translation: CASRGQLKETQYF.

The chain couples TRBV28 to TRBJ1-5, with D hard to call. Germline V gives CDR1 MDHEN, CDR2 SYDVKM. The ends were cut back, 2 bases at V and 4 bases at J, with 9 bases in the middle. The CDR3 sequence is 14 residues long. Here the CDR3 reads CASSLTQTNQPQHF. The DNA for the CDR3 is TGTGCCAGCAGTTTAACACAGACTAATCAGCCCCAGCATTTT.

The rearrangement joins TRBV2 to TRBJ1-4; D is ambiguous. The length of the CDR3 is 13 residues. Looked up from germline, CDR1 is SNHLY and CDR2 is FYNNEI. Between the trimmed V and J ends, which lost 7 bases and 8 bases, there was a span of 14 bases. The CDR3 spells CASIRGRSEKLFF. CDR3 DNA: TGTGCCAGCATTCGAGGGAGATCCGAAAAACTGTTTTTT. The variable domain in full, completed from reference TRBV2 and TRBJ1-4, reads EPEVTQTPSHQVTQMGQEVILRCVPISNHLYFYWYRQILGQKVEFLVSFYNNEISEKSEIFDDQFSVERPDGSNFTLKIRSTKLEDSAMYFCASIRGRSEKLFFGSGTQLSVL.

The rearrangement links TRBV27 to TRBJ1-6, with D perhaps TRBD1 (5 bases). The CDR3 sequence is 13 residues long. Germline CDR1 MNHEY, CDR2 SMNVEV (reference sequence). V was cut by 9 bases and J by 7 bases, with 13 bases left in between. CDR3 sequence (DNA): TGTGCCAGGGGCGGGACCGGGAATTCACCCCTCCACTTT. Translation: CARGGTGNSPLHF.

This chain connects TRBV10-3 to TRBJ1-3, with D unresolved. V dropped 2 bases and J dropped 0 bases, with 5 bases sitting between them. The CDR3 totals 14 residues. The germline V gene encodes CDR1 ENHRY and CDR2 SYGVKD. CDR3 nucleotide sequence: TGTGCCATCAGTGAGGAGCACTCTGGAAACACCATATATTTT. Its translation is CAISEEHSGNTIYF.

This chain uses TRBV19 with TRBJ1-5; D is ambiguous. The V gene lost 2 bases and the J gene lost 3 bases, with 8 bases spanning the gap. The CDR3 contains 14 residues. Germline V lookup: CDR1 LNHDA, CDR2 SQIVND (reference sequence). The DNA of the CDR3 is TGTGCCAGTAGTATACGGGGAATCAATCAGCCCCAGCATTTT. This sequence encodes CASSIRGINQPQHF.

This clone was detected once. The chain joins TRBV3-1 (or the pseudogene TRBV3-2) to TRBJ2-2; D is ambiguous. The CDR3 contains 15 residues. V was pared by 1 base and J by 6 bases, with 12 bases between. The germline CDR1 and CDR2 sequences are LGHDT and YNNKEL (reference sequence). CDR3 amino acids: CASSQGRRGSGELFF. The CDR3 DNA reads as TGTGCCAGCAGCCAAGGTAGGCGAGGATCCGGGGAGCTGTTTTTT.

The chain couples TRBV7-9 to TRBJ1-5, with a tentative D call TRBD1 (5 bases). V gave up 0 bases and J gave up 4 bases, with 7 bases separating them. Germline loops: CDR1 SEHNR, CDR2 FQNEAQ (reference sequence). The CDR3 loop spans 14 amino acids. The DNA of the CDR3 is TGTGCCAGCAGCTTAGCGGGGGGAAATCAGCCCCAGCATTTT. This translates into CASSLAGGNQPQHF.

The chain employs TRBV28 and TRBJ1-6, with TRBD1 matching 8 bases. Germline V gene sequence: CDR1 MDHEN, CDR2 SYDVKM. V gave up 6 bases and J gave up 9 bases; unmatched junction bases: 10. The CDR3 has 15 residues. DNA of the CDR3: TGTGCCAGCAGGACCCCAACAGGGGGAAGTTCACCCCTCCACTTT. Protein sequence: CASRTPTGGSSPLHF.

The CDR3 sequence: CASGLVVAGVETQYF. The CDR3 region has the DNA TGTGCTAGTGGTTTGGTGGTAGCGGGGGTGGAGACCCAGTACTTC. This chain links TRBV12-5 with TRBJ2-5, with 9 bases matching TRBD2. The V gene's germline CDR1 is LGHNT and CDR2 FRNRAP. V shed 0 bases, J shed 5 bases, and the junction held 4 bases outside the gene matches. The CDR3 is 15 amino acids.

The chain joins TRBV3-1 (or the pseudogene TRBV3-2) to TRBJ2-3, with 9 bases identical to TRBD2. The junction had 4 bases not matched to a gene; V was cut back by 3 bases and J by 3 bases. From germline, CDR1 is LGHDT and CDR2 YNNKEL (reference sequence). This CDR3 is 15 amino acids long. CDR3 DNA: TGTGCCAGCAGCCAGCGGGGGGGCCGTACAGATACGCAGTATTTT. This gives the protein CASSQRGGRTDTQYF.

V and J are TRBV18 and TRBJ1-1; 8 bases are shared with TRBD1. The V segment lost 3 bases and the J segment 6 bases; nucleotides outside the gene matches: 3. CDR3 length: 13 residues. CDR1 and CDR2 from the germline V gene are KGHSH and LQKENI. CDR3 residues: CASSPGQGAEAFF. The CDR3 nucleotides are TGTGCCAGCTCACCCGGACAGGGCGCTGAAGCTTTCTTT.

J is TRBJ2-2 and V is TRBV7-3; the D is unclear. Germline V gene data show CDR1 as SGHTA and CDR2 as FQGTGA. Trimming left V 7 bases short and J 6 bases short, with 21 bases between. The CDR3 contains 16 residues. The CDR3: CASTFPTPGGPGELFF. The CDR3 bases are TGTGCCAGCACCTTTCCCACACCTGGTGGCCCCGGGGAGCTGTTTTTT.

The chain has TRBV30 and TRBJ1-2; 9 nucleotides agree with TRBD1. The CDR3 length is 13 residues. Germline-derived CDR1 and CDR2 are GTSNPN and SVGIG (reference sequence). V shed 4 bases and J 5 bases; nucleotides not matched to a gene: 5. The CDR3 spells CAWKKDRGYGYTF. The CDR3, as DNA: TGTGCCTGGAAAAAGGACAGGGGTTATGGCTACACCTTC. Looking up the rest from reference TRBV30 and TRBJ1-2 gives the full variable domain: SQTIHQWPATLVQPVGSPLSLECTVEGTSNPNLYWYRQAAGRGLQLLFYSVGIGQISSEVPQNLSASRPQDRQFILSSKKLLLSDSGFYLCAWKKDRGYGYTFGSGTRLTVV.

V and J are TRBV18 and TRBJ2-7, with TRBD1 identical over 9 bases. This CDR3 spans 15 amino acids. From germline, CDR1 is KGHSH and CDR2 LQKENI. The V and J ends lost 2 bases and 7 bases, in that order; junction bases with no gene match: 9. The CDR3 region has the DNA TGTGCCAGCTCACCAAGCGTAGGGACAGGGAGTGAGCAGTACTTC. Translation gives CASSPSVGTGSEQYF.

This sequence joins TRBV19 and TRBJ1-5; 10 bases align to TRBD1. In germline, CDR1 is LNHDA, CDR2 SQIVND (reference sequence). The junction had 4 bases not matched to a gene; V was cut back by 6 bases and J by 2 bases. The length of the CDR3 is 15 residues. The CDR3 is CASRTTGGRNQPQHF. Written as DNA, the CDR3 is TGTGCCAGTAGGACGACAGGGGGCCGCAATCAGCCCCAGCATTTT. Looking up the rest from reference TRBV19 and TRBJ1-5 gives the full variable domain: DGGITQSPKYLFRKEGQNVTLSCEQNLNHDAMYWYRQDPGQGLRLIYYSQIVNDFQKGDIAEGYSVSREKKESFPLTVTSAQKNPTAFYLCASRTTGGRNQPQHFGDGTRLSIL.

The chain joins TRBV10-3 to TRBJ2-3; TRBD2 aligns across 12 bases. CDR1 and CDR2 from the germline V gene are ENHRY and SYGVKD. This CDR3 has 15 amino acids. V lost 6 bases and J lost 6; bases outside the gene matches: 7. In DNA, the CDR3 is TGTGCCATCAGAGCTAGCGGGGGGGCCCGGGATACGCAGTATTTT. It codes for CAIRASGGARDTQYF.

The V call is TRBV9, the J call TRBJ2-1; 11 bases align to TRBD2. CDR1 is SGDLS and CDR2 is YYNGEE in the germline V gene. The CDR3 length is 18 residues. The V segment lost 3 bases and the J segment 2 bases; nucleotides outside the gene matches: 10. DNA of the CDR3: TGTGCCAGCAGCGCCGGAGGTAGACTAGCGGGGCCCTACAATGAGCAGTTCTTC. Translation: CASSAGGRLAGPYNEQFF. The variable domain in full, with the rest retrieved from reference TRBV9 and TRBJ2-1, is DSGVTQTPKHLITATGQRVTLRCSPRSGDLSVYWYQQSLDQGLQFLIQYYNGEERAKGNILERFSAQQFPDLHSELNLSSLELGDSALYFCASSAGGRLAGPYNEQFFGPGTRLTVL.

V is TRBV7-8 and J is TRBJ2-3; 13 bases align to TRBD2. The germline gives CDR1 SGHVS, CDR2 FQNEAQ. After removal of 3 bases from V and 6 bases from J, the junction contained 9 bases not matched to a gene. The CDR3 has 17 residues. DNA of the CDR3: TGTGCCAGCAGCTTTCCCGGAACTAGCGGGGGGGTGGATACGCAGTATTTT. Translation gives CASSFPGTSGGVDTQYF.

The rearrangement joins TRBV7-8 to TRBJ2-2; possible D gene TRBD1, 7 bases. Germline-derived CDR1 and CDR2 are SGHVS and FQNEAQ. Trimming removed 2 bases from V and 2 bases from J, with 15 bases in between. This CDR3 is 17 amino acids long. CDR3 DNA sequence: TGTGCCAGCAGCTTACTTTCAGGGGGGCTAAACACCGGGGAGCTGTTTTTT. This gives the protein CASSLLSGGLNTGELFF.

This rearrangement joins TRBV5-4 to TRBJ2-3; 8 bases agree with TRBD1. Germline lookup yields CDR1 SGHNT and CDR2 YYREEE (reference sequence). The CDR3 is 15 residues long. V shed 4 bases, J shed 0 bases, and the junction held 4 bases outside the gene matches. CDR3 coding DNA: TGTGCCAGCAGCGGCAGGGGGCGAAGCACAGATACGCAGTATTTT. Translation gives CASSGRGRSTDTQYF.

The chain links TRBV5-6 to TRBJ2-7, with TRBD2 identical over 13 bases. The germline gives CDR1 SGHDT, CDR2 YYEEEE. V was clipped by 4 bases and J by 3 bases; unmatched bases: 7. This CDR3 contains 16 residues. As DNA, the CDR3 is TGTGCCAGCAGCCAACGGACTAGCGGGAGTCTCTACGAGCAGTACGTC. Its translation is CASSQRTSGSLYEQYV.